This T cell receptor beta chain emerged from a study of metastatic and nonmetastatic thyroid tumors. Across the whole study: Thyroid patients, malignant and benign, had repertoires compared across blood and tumor or nodule tissue.

Germline CDR1 reads MDHEN; CDR2 reads SYDVKM. The V gene lost 6 bases and the J gene lost 2 bases, with 14 bases spanning the gap. The CDR3 covers 16 residues. Every patient underwent thyroid surgery untreated. There are a few counts of this clone. MiXCR reprocessed the PCR reads for TCRdb. The sample carries 15,000 or so clones, roughly 3.5% recorded once. The material sequenced was tumor tissue. V gene TRBV28 combines with J gene TRBJ2-6; tentative D call: TRBD1 (8 bases). The receptor's source is a female donor with papillary thyroid cancer or a benign thyroid nodule (not recorded which). Some clones in this sample may be carry-over from other donors' samples. The CDR3 region has the DNA TGTGCCAGCAGCAGCGGGACAGGAACTGGGGCCAACGTCCTGACTTTC. It specifies CASSSGTGTGANVLTF.